The clone carrying this T cell receptor (delta chain) has only a few counts. Its antigen remains unknown. The mismatch at residue 17 between this DNA's translation and the TCRdb protein of a much larger clone likely reflects a read error; the protein shown is translated from the DNA. This sample is drawn from a study of gammadelta T cells in human blood. Overall study findings and caveats: Microbial exposure reportedly appeared to drive polyclonal expansion of innate gamma-delta T cells right after birth.

Per germline, CDR1 TSWWSYY and CDR2 QGS. V lost 4 bases and J lost 1; bases outside the gene matches: 28. CDR3 size: 23 residues. TCRdb reran clone calling via CATT on the RT-PCR reads. The repertoire has over a thousand delta-chain clones, about 1.7% of them found once; the top ten carry roughly 15%. Material for sequencing was non-Vgamma9Vdelta2 gamma-delta T cells from adult blood. This receptor was taken from a human donor. V and J are TRDV1 and TRDJ1; 9 bases are a match to TRDD3. The CDR3 nucleotides read TGTGCTCTTGGGGGAGGGGTTGGCCACACCATAGTATGGGGGATAGGGTGCACCGATAAACTCATCTTT. This translates into CALGGGVGHTIVWGIGCTDKLIF.